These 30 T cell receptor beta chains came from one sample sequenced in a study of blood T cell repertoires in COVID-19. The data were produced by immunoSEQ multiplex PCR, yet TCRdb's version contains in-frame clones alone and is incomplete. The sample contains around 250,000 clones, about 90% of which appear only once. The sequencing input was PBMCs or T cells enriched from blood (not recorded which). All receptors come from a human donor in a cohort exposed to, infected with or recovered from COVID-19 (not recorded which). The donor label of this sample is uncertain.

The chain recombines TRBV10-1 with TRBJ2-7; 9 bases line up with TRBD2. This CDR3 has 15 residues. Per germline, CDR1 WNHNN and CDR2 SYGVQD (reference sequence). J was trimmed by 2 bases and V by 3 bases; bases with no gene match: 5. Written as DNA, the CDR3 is TGCGCCAGCAGTGAACGTCGCGGGGGGGCCTACGAGCAGTACTTC. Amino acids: CASSERRGGAYEQYF.

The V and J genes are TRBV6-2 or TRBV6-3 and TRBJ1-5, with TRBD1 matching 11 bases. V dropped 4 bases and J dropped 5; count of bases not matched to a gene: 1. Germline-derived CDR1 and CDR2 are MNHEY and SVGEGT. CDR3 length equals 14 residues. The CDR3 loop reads CASSWTGGDQPQHF. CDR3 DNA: TGTGCCAGCAGTTGGACAGGGGGCGATCAGCCCCAGCATTTT.

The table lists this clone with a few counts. The CDR3 spells CASSLHSGGMNTEAFF. In DNA, the CDR3 is TGTGCCAGCAGCTTGCATTCTGGGGGGATGAACACTGAAGCTTTCTTT. The chain couples TRBV11-3 to TRBJ1-1; perhaps TRBD1 as D (5 bases). Per the germline V gene, CDR1 is SGHNT and CDR2 is YENEEA. The CDR3 is 16 residues long. V gave up 3 bases and J gave up 0 bases, with 14 bases separating them.

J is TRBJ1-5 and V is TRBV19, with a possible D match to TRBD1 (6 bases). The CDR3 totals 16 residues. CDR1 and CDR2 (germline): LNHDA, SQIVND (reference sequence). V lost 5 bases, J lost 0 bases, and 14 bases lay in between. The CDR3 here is CASSSTGTYSNQPQHF. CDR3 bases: TGTGCCAGTAGTTCGACAGGCACTTATAGCAATCAGCCCCAGCATTTT.

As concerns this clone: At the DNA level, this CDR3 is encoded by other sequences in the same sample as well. CDR3 DNA: TGTGCCAGTAGTATCGTGGCGAACACTGAAGCTTTCTTT. This sequence encodes CASSIVANTEAFF. This chain links TRBV19 with TRBJ1-1; D is unclear. The CDR3 runs 13 residues. CDR1 and CDR2 from the germline V gene are LNHDA and SQIVND (reference sequence). Trimming pared 3 bases from V and 1 base from J, leaving 6 bases between.

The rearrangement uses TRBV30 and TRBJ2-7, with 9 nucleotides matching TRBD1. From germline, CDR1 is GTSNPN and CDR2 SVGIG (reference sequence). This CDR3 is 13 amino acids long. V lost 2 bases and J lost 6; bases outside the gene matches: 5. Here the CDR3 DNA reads TGTGCCTGGAGTCTTCGGACAGGGGCCGAGCAGTACTTC. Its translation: CAWSLRTGAEQYF.

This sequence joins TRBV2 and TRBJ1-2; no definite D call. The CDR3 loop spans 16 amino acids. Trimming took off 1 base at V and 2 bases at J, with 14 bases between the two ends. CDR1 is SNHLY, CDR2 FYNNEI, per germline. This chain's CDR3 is CASSEGPYGENYGYTF. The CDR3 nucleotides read TGTGCCAGCAGTGAAGGCCCATACGGGGAAAACTATGGCTACACCTTC. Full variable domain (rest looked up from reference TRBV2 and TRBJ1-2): EPEVTQTPSHQVTQMGQEVILRCVPISNHLYFYWYRQILGQKVEFLVSFYNNEISEKSEIFDDQFSVERPDGSNFTLKIRSTKLEDSAMYFCASSEGPYGENYGYTFGSGTRLTVV.

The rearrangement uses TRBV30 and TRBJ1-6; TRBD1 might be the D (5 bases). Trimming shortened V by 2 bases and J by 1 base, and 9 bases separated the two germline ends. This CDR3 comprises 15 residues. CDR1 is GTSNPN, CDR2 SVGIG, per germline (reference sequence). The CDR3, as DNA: TGTGCCTGGAGTATGACAGATTCCTATAATTCACCCCTCCACTTT. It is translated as CAWSMTDSYNSPLHF.

CDR3 sequence (DNA): TGTGCCAGCAGCCAAGCTCAGGGGGGAAAGTACACTGAAGCTTTCTTT. It codes for CASSQAQGGKYTEAFF. The gene calls are TRBV4-2 and TRBJ1-1; TRBD1 matches at 7 bases. V was pared by 1 base and J by 3 bases, with 8 bases of the junction left unmatched. Germline V gives CDR1 LGHNA, CDR2 YNFKEQ. The CDR3 loop spans 16 amino acids.

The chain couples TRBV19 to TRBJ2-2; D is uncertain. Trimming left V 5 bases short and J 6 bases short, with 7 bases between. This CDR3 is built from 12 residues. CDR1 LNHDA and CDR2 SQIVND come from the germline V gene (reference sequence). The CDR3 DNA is TGTGCCAGTAGTTATCCCCCCGGGGAGCTGTTTTTT. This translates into CASSYPPGELFF.

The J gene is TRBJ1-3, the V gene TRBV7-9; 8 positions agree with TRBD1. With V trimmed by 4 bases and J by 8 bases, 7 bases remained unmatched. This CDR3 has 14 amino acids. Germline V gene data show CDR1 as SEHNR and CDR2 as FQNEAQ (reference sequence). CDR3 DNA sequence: TGTGCCAGCAGCTCGGGAGACAGGGGATACACCATATATTTT. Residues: CASSSGDRGYTIYF.

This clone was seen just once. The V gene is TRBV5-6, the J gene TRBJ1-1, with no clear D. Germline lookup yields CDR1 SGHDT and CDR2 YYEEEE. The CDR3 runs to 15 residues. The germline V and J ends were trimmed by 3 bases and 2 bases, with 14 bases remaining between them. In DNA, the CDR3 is TGTGCCAGCAGCTCATGGGCAGTTGGCAACACTGAAGCTTTCTTT. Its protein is CASSSWAVGNTEAFF.

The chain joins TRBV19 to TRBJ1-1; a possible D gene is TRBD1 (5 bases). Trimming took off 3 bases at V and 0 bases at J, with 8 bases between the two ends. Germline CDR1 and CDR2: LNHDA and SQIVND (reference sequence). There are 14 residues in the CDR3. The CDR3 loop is CASSINRMNTEAFF. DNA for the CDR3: TGTGCCAGTAGTATTAACAGGATGAACACTGAAGCTTTCTTT.

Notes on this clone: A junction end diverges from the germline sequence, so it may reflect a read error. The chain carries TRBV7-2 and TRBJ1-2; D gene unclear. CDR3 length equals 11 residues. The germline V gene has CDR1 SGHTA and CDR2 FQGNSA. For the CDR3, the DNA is TGTGCCAGCAGCTTAGCGACACGTATCCAATTC. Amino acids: CASSLATRIQF. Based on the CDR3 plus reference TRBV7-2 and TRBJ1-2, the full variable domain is GAGVSQSPSNKVTEKGKDVELRCDPISGHTALYWYRQSLGQGLEFLIYFQGNSAPDKSGLPSDRFSAERTGGSVSTLTIQRTQQEDSAVYLCASSLATRIQFGSGTRLTVV.

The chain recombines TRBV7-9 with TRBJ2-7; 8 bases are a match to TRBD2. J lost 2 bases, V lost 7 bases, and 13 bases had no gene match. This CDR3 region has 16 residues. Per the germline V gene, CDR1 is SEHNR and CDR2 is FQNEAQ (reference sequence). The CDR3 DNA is TGTGCCAGCACCACCGGGAGGGGGGTCCGGGCCTACGAGCAGTACTTC. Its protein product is CASTTGRGVRAYEQYF.

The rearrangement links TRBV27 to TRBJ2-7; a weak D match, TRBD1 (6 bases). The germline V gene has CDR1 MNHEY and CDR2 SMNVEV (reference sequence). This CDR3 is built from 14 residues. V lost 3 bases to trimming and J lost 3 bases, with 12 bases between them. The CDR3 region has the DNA TGTGCCAGCAGTTTCGGCACAGGGATCTACGAGCAGTACTTC. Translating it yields CASSFGTGIYEQYF.

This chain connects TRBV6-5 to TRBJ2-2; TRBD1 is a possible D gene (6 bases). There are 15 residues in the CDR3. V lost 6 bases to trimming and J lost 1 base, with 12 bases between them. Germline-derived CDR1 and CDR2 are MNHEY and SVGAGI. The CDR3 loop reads CASSSGTLNTGELFF. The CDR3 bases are TGTGCCAGCAGCTCCGGGACATTGAACACCGGGGAGCTGTTTTTT.

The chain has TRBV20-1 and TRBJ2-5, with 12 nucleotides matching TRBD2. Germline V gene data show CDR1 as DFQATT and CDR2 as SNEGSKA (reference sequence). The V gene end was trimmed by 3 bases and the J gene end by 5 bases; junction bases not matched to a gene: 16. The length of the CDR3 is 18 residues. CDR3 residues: CSASPLSSGGAYRETQYF. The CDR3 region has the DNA TGCAGTGCTAGTCCTCTATCTAGCGGGGGGGCATATAGGGAGACCCAGTACTTC.

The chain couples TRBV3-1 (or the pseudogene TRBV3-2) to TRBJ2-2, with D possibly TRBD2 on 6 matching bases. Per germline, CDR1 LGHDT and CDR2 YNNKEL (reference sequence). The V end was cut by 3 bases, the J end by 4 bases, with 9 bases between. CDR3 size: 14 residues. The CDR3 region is CASSQRGGTGELFF. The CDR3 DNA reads TGTGCCAGCAGCCAGCGGGGTGGCACCGGGGAGCTGTTTTTT.

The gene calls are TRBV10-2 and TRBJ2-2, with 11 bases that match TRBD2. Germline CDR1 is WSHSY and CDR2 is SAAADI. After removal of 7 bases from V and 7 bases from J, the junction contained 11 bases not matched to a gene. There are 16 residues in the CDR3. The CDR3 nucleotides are TGCGCCAGCACTACACTAGCGGGGGTTGAGGGCGGGGAGCTGTTTTTT. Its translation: CASTTLAGVEGGELFF.

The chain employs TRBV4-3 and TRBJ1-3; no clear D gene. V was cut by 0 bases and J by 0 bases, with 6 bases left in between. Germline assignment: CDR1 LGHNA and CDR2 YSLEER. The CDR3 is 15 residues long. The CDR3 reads CASSQDSSSGNTIYF. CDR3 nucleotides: TGCGCCAGCAGCCAAGACAGTTCCTCTGGAAACACCATATATTTT.

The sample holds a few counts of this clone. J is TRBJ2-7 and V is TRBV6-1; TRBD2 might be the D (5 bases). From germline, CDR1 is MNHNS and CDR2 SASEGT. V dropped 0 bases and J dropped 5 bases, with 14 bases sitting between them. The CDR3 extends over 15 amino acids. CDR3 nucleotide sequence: TGTGCCAGCAGTGAAGCGCTTGCGGGTGGCAACGAGCAGTACTTC. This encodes CASSEALAGGNEQYF.

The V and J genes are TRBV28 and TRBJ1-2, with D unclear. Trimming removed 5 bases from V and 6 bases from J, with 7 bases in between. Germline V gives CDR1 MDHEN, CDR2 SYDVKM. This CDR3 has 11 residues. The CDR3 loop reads CASSPRDGYTF. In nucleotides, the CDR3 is TGTGCCAGCAGTCCCCGGGATGGCTACACCTTC.

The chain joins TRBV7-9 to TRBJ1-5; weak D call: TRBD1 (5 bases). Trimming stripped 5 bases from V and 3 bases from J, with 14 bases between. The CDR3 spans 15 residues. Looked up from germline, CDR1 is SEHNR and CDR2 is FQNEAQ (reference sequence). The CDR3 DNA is TGTGCCAGCAGCCCTGGGGGGACGAACAATCAGCCCCAGCATTTT. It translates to CASSPGGTNNQPQHF.

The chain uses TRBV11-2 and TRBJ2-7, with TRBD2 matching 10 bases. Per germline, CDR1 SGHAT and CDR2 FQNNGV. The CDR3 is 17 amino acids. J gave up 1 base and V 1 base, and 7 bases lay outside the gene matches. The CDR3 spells CASSLVSGGPSSYEQYF. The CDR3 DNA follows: TGTGCCAGCAGCTTAGTTAGCGGGGGGCCATCTTCCTACGAGCAGTACTTC.

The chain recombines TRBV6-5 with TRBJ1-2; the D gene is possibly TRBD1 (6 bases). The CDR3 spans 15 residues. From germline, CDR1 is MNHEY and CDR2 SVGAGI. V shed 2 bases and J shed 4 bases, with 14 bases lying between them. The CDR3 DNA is TGTGCCAGCAGTTACGGCGCAGGGACATCCTATGGCTACACCTTC. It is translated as CASSYGAGTSYGYTF.

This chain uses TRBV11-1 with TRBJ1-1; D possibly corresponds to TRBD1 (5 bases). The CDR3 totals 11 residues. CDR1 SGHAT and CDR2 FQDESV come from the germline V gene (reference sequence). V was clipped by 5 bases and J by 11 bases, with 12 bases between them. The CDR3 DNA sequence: TGTGCCAGCAGCCTACAGGCTCAGGCTTTCTTT. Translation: CASSLQAQAFF. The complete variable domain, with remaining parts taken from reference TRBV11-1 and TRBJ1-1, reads EAEVAQSPRYKITEKSQAVAFWCDPISGHATLYWYRQILGQGPELLVQFQDESVVDDSQLPKDRFSAERLKGVDSTLKIQPAELGDSAMYLCASSLQAQAFFGQGTRLTVV.

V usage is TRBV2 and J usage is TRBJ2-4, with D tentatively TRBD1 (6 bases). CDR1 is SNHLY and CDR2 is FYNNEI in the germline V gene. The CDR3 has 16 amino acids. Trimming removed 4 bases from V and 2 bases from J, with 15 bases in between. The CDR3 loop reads CASSGSRGRTKNIQYF. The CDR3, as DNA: TGTGCCAGCAGTGGCAGCAGGGGTAGAACCAAAAACATTCAGTACTTC.

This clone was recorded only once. The CDR3 is CATSRGPRDRGSSGELFF. As DNA, the CDR3 is TGTGCCACCAGTCGGGGACCCCGGGACAGGGGATCATCCGGGGAGCTGTTTTTT. The genes are TRBV24-1 and TRBJ2-2, with TRBD1 matching over 10 bases. Per the germline V gene, CDR1 is KGHDR and CDR2 is SFDVKD. This CDR3 is built from 18 residues. J gave up 6 bases and V 6 bases, and 15 bases lay outside the gene matches.

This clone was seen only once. The CDR3 DNA follows: TGTGCCAGCACCACGAGGTCTCGTCAGCCCCAGCATTTT. As protein: CASTTRSRQPQHF. This chain connects TRBV28 to TRBJ1-5; D is undetermined. This CDR3 spans 13 amino acids. Germline V gene data show CDR1 as MDHEN and CDR2 as SYDVKM. Trimming cost V 7 bases and J 6 bases, with 13 bases left between them.